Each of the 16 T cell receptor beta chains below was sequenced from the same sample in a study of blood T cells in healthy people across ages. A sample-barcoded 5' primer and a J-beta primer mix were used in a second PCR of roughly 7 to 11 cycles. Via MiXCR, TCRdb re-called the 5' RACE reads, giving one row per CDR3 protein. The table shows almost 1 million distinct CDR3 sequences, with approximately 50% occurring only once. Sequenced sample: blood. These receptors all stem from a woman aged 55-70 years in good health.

CDR3 sequence (DNA): TGTGCCAGCAGGAGCGGCCAAGAGACCCAGTACTTC. The encoded protein is CASRSGQETQYF. V is TRBV6-6 and J is TRBJ2-5; tentative D call: TRBD2 (5 bases). Germline V CDR1 and CDR2: MNHNY, SVGAGI (reference sequence). CDR3 size: 12 residues. Trimming removed 6 bases from V and 1 base from J, with 6 bases in between.

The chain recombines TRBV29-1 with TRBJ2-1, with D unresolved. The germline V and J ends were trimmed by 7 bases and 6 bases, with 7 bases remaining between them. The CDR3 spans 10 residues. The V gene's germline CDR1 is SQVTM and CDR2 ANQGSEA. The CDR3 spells CSAAINEQFF. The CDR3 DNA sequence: TGCAGCGCCGCAATCAATGAGCAGTTCTTC.

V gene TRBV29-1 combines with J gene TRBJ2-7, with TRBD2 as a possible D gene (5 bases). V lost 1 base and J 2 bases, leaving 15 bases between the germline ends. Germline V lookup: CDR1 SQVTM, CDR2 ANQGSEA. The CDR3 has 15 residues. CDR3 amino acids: CSVEGPRVGTYEQYF. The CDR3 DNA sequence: TGCAGCGTTGAAGGTCCTAGGGTCGGGACCTACGAGCAGTACTTC.

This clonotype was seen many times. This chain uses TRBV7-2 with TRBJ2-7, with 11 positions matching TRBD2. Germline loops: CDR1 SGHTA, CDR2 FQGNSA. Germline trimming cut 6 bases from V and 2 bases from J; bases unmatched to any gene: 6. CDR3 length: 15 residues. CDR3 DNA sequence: TGTGCCAGCAGACAGGGGACTAGCGGTCCCTACGAGCAGTACTTC. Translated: CASRQGTSGPYEQYF.

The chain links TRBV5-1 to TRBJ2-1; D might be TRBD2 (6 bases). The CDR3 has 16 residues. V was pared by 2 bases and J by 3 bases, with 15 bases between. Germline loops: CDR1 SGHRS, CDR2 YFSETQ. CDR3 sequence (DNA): TGCGCCAGCAGCTTAGGATACGGGAGAGACTACAATGAGCAGTTCTTC. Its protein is CASSLGYGRDYNEQFF.

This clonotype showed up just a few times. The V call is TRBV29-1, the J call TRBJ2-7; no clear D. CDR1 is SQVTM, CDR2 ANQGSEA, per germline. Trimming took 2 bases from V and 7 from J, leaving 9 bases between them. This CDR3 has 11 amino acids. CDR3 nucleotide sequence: TGCAGCGTTGAAACATTAGGAGAGCAGTACTTC. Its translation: CSVETLGEQYF.

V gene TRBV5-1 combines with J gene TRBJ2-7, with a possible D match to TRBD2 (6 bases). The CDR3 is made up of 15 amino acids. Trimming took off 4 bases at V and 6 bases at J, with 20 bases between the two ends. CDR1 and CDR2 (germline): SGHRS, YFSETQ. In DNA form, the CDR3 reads TGCGCCAGCAGCCTCCGGGTTAGGGAGGAGAGCGAGCAGTACTTC. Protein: CASSLRVREESEQYF.

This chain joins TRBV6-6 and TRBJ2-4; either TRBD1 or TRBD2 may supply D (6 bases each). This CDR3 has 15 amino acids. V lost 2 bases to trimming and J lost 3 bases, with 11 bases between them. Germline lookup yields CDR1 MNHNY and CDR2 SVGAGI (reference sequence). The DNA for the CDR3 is TGTGCCAGCAGTTACGGCGGGACAAACAAAAACATTCAGTACTTC. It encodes CASSYGGTNKNIQYF.

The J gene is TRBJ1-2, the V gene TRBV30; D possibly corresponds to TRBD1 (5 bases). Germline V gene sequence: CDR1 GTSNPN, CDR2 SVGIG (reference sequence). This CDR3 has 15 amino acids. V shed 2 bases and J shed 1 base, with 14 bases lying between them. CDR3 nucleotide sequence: TGTGCCTGGAGTAACCGGGGCCCACTTAACTATGGCTACACCTTC. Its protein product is CAWSNRGPLNYGYTF.

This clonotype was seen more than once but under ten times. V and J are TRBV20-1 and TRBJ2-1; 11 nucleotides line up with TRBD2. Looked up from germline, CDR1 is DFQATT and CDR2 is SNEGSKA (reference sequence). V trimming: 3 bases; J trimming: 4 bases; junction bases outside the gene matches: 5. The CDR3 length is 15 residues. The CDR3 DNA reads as TGCAGTGCTAGCCCCCCTAGCGGGAGGTACAATGAGCAGTTCTTC. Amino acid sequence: CSASPPSGRYNEQFF.

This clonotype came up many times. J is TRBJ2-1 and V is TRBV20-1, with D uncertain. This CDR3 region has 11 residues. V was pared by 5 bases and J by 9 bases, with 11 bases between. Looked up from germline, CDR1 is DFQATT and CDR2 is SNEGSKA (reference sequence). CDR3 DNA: TGCAGTGCTCGCCCATCGGGTGAGCAGTTCTTC. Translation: CSARPSGEQFF.

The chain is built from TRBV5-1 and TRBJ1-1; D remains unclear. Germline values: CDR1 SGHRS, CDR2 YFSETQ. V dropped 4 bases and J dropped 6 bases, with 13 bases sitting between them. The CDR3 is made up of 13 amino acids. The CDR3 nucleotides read TGCGCCAGCAGCCTTGGGATGTTGGCTGAAGCTTTCTTT. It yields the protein CASSLGMLAEAFF.

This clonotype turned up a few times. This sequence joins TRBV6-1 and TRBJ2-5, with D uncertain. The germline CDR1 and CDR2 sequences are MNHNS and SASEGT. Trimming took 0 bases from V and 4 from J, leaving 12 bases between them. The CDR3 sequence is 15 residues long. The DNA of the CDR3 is TGTGCCAGCAGTGAAGCGTCAGGTGACGGAGAGACCCAGTACTTC. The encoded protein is CASSEASGDGETQYF.

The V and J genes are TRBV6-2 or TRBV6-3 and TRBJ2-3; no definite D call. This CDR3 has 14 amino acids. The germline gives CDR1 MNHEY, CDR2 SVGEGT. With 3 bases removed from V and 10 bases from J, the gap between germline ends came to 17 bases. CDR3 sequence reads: CASSYLIVSDSQYF. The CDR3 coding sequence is TGTGCCAGCAGTTATCTTATCGTCTCAGACTCGCAGTATTTT.

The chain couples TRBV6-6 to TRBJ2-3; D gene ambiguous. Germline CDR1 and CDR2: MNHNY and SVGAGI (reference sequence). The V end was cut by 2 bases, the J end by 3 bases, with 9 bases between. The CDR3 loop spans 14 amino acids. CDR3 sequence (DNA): TGTGCCAGCAGTTACGTATCTTGGACAGATACGCAGTATTTT. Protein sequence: CASSYVSWTDTQYF.

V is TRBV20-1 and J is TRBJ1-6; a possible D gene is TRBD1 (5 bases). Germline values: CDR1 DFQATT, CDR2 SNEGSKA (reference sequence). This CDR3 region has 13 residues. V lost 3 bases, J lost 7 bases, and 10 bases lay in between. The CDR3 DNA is TGCAGTGCTAGCCTGGGGGAAAATTCACCCCTCCACTTT. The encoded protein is CSASLGENSPLHF.